This TCR beta chain was identified in a study of blood T cell repertoires in COVID-19. Generated by immunoSEQ multiplex PCR, the TCRdb table keeps only in-frame clones and is missing some. The sample yields approximately 140,000 clones, 70% to 90% seen once. This CDR3 has 15 residues. The ends lost 6 bases at V and 5 bases at J; junction bases unmatched: 6. The germline V gene encodes CDR1 MNHEY and CDR2 SMNVEV (reference sequence). The sample comprised peripheral blood. The chain couples TRBV27 to TRBJ2-2, with 10 bases matching TRBD2. This TCR was sampled from a man in his 70s with active COVID-19. The CDR3 DNA sequence: TGTGCCAGCAGCCTAGCGGGAGCGGGAACCGGGGAGCTGTTTTTT. Protein product: CASSLAGAGTGELFF.